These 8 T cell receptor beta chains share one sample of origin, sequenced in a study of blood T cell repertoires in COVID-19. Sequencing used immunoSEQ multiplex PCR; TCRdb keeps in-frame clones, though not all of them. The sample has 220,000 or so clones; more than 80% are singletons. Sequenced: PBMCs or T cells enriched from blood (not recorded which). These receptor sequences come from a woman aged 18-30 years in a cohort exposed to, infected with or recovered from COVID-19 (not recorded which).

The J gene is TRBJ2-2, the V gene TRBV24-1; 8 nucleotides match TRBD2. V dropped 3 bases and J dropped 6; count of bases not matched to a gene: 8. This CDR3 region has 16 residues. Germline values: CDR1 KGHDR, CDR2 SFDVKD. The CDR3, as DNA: TGTGCCACCAGTGATCGGGACCGGGGGGGGTCCGGGGAGCTGTTTTTT. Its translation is CATSDRDRGGSGELFF.

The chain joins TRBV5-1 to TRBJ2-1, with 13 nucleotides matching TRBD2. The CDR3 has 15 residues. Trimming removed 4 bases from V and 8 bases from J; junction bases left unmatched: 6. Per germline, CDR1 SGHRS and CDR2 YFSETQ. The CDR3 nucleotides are TGCGCCAGCAGCAGGACTAGCGGGAGTCGGGATGAGCAGTTCTTC. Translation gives CASSRTSGSRDEQFF. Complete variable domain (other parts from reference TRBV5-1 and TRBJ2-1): KAGVTQTPRYLIKTRGQQVTLSCSPISGHRSVSWYQQTPGQGLQFLFEYFSETQRNKGNFPGRFSGRQFSNSRSEMNVSTLELGDSALYLCASSRTSGSRDEQFFGPGTRLTVL.

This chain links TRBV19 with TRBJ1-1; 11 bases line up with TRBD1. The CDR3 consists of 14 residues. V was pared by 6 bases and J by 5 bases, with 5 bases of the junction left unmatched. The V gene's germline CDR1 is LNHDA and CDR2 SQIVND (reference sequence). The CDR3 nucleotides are TGTGCCAGTAGCTGGACAGGGGGCCAGACTGAAGCTTTCTTT. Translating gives CASSWTGGQTEAFF.

The CDR3 region is CASSRSGTGGHEQFF. The DNA for the CDR3 is TGCGCCAGCAGCCGATCCGGGACAGGGGGCCATGAGCAGTTCTTC. The chain links TRBV5-1 to TRBJ2-1, with 12 positions matching TRBD1. The CDR3 contains 15 residues. Germline values: CDR1 SGHRS, CDR2 YFSETQ. Losses at the gene ends were 4 bases for V and 8 bases for J; bases not matched to a gene: 7.

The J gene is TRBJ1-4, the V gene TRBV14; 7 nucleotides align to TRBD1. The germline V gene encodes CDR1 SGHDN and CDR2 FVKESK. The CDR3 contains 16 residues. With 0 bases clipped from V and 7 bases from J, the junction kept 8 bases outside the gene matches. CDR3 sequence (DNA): TGTGCCAGCAGCCAAGAGACAGGGAACGAAATTGAAAAACTGTTTTTT. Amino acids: CASSQETGNEIEKLFF.

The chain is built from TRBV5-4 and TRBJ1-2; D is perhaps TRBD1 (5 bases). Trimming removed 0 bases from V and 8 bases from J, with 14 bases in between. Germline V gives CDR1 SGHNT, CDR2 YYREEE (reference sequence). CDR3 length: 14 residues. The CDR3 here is CASSLALTGRGYTF. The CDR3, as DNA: TGTGCCAGCAGCTTGGCGTTAACAGGTCGAGGCTACACCTTC.

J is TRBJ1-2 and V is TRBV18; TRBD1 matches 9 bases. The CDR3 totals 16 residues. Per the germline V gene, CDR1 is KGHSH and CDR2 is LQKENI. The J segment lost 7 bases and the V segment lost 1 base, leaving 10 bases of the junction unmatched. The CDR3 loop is CASSPQEEQGAVGYTF. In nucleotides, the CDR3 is TGTGCCAGCTCACCACAGGAGGAACAGGGGGCTGTTGGCTACACCTTC.

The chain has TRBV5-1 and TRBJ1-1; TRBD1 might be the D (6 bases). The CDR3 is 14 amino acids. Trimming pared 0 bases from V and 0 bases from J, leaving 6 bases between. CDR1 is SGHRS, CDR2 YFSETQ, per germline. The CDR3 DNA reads TGCGCCAGCAGCTTGGGGGGGCTGAACACTGAAGCTTTCTTT. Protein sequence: CASSLGGLNTEAFF. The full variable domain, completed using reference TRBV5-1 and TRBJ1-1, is KAGVTQTPRYLIKTRGQQVTLSCSPISGHRSVSWYQQTPGQGLQFLFEYFSETQRNKGNFPGRFSGRQFSNSRSEMNVSTLELGDSALYLCASSLGGLNTEAFFGQGTRLTVV.